This T cell receptor (beta chain) originates from a study of blood T cell repertoires in COVID-19 (TCRdb year 2020). For the study in its entirety: Samples from collaborators originated in the United States, Italy and Spain and spanned both the acute and convalescent phases of COVID-19. Samples were obtained from the ongoing ImmuneRACE study (first 160 participants) and from some 1,200 subjects provided by 6 global collaborators. The sample metadata nearly always contained a de-identified subject ID, COVID-19 status, age in years and sex. A freely available public database, intended as a resource for researchers studying the immune response to SARS-CoV-2, is where the repertoires were released. The prospective study material was composed of cDNA or gDNA derived from T cells, B-cell-depleted T cells, or PBMCs. The dataset comprised deeply sampled blood TCRbeta repertoires from subjects exposed to, actively infected with, or recovered from COVID-19. Where available, HLA class I and class II types were taken from metadata supplied by the sample provider and were not determined by assay-based typing.

V is pared back by 2 bases and J by 0 bases, with 8 bases lying between the germline termini. Based on the germline V gene, the CDR1 and CDR2 sequences are SGHAT and FQNNGV. The CDR3 starts with the cysteine, ends with the phenylalanine, and has 14 residues. Just CDR3 DNA is preserved here, 42 bases in frame from base 1. Participants in the prospective study were enrolled through a virtual design, were aged roughly 18 to 100 years, and lived in about 25 United States geographic areas. Cohort assignment in the prospective study relied on participant-reported clinical history from a screening survey and a study questionnaire. For ImmuneRACE Cohort 3, a participant was defined as recovered based on two consecutive negative NP/OP PCR tests, clearance by a healthcare professional, or resolution of symptoms. In the prospective study, mobile phlebotomists collected whole blood, serum and a nasopharyngeal or oropharyngeal swab from each participant. Participants in the prospective study had the option to provide additional blood draws and questionnaires over a 2-month period. Blood samples from the prospective study were shipped frozen or at room temperature prior to DNA extraction.

Regarding this clone: There is no known antigen for this receptor. No much larger clone exists at a distance of one base, and base qualities are not known.

TCRbeta CDR3 regions were amplified from genomic DNA by means of the immunoSEQ Assay, a bias-controlled multiplex PCR. As for the original processing: The number of nucleated cells in each sample was estimated from the amplification of reference gene primers within the assay. To quantify the absolute abundance of each unique TCRbeta CDR3 rearrangement, sequence reads were collapsed and filtered. For each sample, productive Simpson clonality was calculated as the square root of Simpson's diversity index across productive rearrangements. The source is immuneACCESS, and TCRdb retained only in-frame sequences with V and J called. Part of the clones is not carried over; for the studies checked, unresolved V genes explain less than half of this, and the remainder is unexplained. V and J calls and clone size are copied from that table; D and trimming were computed from the DNA. Within this sample are some 420,000 clones, with around 87% of them counted one time only. The ten largest make up 0.95% to 1.3% of the sample.

What the study reported, not specific to this receptor: The quantity of clinical and demographic metadata differed by source and by participant and was supplied without curation.

The chain is assembled from TRBV11-2 and TRBJ2-7; no D gene is confidently identified. The clonotype comes from a man aged 25-45 years who had recovered from COVID-19. The sample comprised PBMCs or T cells enriched from blood (not recorded which). The DNA sequence is TGTGCCAGCAGCTTATTATCTAGCTCCTACGAGCAGTACTTC. It codes for CASSLLSSSYEQYF. With the portions outside the CDR3 filled from the reference TRBV11-2 and TRBJ2-7 genes, the complete variable region becomes EAGVAQSPRYKIIEKRQSVAFWCNPISGHATLYWYQQILGQGPKLLIQFQNNGVVDDSQLPKDRFSAERLKGVDSTLKIQPAKLEDSAVYLCASSLLSSSYEQYFGPGTRLTVT.